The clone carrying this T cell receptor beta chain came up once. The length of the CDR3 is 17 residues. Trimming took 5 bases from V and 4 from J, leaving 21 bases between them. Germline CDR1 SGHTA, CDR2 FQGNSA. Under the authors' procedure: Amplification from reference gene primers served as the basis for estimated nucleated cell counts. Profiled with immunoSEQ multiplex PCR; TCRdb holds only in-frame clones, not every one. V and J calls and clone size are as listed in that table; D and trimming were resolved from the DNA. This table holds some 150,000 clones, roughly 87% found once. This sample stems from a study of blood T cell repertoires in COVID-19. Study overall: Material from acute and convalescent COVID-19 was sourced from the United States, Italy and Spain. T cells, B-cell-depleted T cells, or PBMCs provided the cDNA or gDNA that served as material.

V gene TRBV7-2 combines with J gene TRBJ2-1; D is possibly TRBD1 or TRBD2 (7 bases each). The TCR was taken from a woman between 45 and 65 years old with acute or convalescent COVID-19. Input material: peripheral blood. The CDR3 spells CASSLGTASGQYNEQFF. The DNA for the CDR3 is TGTGCCAGCAGCCTAGGGACAGCTAGCGGACAATACAATGAGCAGTTCTTC.